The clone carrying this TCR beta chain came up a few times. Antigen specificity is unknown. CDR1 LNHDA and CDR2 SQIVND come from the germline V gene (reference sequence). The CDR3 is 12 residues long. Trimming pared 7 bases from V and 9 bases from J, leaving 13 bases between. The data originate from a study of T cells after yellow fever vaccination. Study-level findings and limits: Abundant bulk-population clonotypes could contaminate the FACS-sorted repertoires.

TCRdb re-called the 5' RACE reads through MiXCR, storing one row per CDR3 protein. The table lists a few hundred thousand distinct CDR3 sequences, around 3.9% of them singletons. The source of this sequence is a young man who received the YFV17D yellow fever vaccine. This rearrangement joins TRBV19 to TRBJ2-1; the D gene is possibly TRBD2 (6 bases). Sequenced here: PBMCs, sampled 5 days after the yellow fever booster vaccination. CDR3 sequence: CASTSAGPEQFF. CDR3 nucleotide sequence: TGTGCCAGTACGTCCGCGGGGCCTGAGCAGTTCTTC. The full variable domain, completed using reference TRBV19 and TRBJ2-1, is DGGITQSPKYLFRKEGQNVTLSCEQNLNHDAMYWYRQDPGQGLRLIYYSQIVNDFQKGDIAEGYSVSREKKESFPLTVTSAQKNPTAFYLCASTSAGPEQFFGPGTRLTVL.